The entry below describes one T cell receptor beta chain. The target antigen is unknown. The data originate from a study of cytomegalovirus exposure and HLA in healthy donors. PCR was performed using 60 Vbeta and 13 Jbeta primers. Method: immunoSEQ multiplex PCR; TCRdb's copy keeps in-frame clones and lacks some. The sample includes about 200,000 clones. Notes on the study in general: Immune exposure information comprised only CMV serostatus. Later analysis showed most CMV-associated TCR beta chains appearing HLA-restricted. The authors assumed roughly uniform sequencing depth across donors for presence/absence analyses. Judged likely to be a sequencing artifact was a cluster of highly shared sequence variants.

J lost 2 bases, V lost 5 bases, and 3 bases had no gene match. The germline V gene encodes CDR1 WNHNN and CDR2 SYGVQD (reference sequence). CDR3 length: 15 residues. The specimen was PBMCs. The chain uses TRBV10-1 and TRBJ2-6; 7 bases are a match to TRBD2. This clonotype was sampled from a man aged 30-40 years in good health and CMV-seronegative. For the CDR3, the DNA is TGCGCCAGCAGTCCTGGGGGGGCTGGGGCCAACGTCCTGACTTTC. Translating gives CASSPGGAGANVLTF.